This T cell receptor (beta chain) was sequenced during a study of OX40 agonist ivuxolimab in advanced cancers. Study in general: Across the patients, intravenous ivuxolimab was delivered every 2 weeks at 0.01 to 10 mg/kg.

Note on this clone: Its specificity is unknown.

Sequencing used immunoSEQ multiplex PCR; TCRdb keeps in-frame clones, though not all of them. The data show under 100,000 clones, approximately 91% seen once. V was clipped by 6 bases and J by 0 bases, with 5 bases between them. Germline V gene sequence: CDR1 KGHSH, CDR2 LQKENI. The CDR3 totals 12 residues. Findings and caveats of the study: Among the lowest peripheral clonal expansion occurred in 0.1-3.0 mg/kg partial responders. With doses of 0.1 to 3.0 mg/kg, CD4+ and CD8+ blood T cells had undergone clonal expansion by week 6. Mean expanded clone counts were higher in CD8+ than CD4+ T cells.

Sample: CD4+ or CD8+ T cells sorted from blood, taken in a trial of the OX40 agonist ivuxolimab. V and J are TRBV18 and TRBJ1-1; D remains ambiguous. The sequence was obtained from an adult with an advanced solid tumor such as melanoma, head and neck, liver or kidney cancer. The CDR3 reads CASSFLNTEAFF. The DNA for the CDR3 is TGTGCCAGCTCGTTTTTGAACACTGAAGCTTTCTTT.